This T cell receptor (beta chain) comes out of a study of cytomegalovirus exposure and HLA in healthy donors. Study results and caveats: Near-uniform donor sequencing depth was presumed by presence/absence analyses.

A note on this clone: Its target is unknown.

The PCR had 60 Vbeta and 13 Jbeta primers. Clones were read by immunoSEQ multiplex PCR, and TCRdb kept only the in-frame ones, dropping some. The data hold around 300,000 clones, with around 65% observed a single time. Sequenced: PBMCs. This sequence originates from a female donor in good health and CMV-seronegative.

The CDR3 coding sequence is TGTGCCAGCAGCGGAGACAGAGTAGCGAACACCGGGGAGCTGTTTTTT. Translating gives CASSGDRVANTGELFF. The chain uses TRBV9 and TRBJ2-2, with D possibly TRBD1 on 5 matching bases. The CDR3 spans 16 residues. The germline V and J ends were trimmed by 3 bases and 0 bases, with 12 bases remaining between them. Germline V gives CDR1 SGDLS, CDR2 YYNGEE.